These 29 T cell receptor beta chains came from one sample sequenced in a study of metastatic and nonmetastatic thyroid tumors (dated by TCRdb to 2018 to 2021). No patient had received any treatment before thyroid surgery. The library was built by means of PCR. Sequencing used an Illumina HiSeq 4000. TCRdb redid the processing of the public reads, applying fastp at Q25 and MiXCR, and retained in-frame beta chains. This sample gives about 39,000 clones in total; 16% of them show up just once. The ten largest account for around 20% of the sample. Sequencing used blood. These receptors were collected from a female donor with papillary thyroid cancer or a benign thyroid nodule (not recorded which). Some clones in this sample may be carry-over from other donors' samples.

This clone was picked up many times. The CDR3 DNA follows: TGTGCCAGCAGCTTTGGACGCGGGCCCTACGAGCAGTACTTC. This translates into CASSFGRGPYEQYF. The V call is TRBV5-6, the J call TRBJ2-7, with a weak D call TRBD2 (5 bases). Germline CDR1 and CDR2: SGHDT and YYEEEE. This CDR3 contains 14 residues. Trimming stripped 2 bases from V and 2 bases from J, with 11 bases between.

This clone was recorded once. The rearrangement joins TRBV11-2 to TRBJ1-6; D remains unclear. V was cut by 2 bases and J by 13 bases, with 15 bases left in between. Germline V gives CDR1 SGHAT, CDR2 FQNNGV. CDR3 length equals 14 residues. CDR3 nucleotides: TGTGCCAGCAGCTTACTTAACCGGGCCCAGCCCCTCCACTTT. Its protein is CASSLLNRAQPLHF.

This clone appeared many times. This chain uses TRBV7-6 with TRBJ2-5; a possible D gene is TRBD2 (6 bases). CDR3 length: 14 residues. CDR1 SGHVS and CDR2 FNYEAQ come from the germline V gene. The ends were cut back, 2 bases at V and 0 bases at J, with 7 bases in the middle. The CDR3: CASSLLANQETQYF. Written as DNA, the CDR3 is TGTGCCAGCAGCTTACTAGCGAACCAAGAGACCCAGTACTTC.

This clone showed up many times. V is TRBV25-1 and J is TRBJ2-3, with D perhaps being TRBD1 or TRBD2 (5 bases each). The germline gives CDR1 MGHDK, CDR2 SYGVNS. The CDR3 totals 13 residues. V was shortened by 5 bases and J by 3 bases, with 9 bases between the two germline ends. Here the CDR3 DNA reads TGTGCCAGCAGTTCCAGGGAGACAGATACGCAGTATTTT. This translates into CASSSRETDTQYF.

This clone was detected ten times or more. The chain is built from TRBV12-3 or TRBV12-4 and TRBJ2-1, with 9 bases aligning to TRBD2. This CDR3 has 15 residues. V lost 2 bases to trimming and J lost 6 bases; unmatched junction nucleotides: 5. The CDR3 coding sequence is TGTGCCAGCAGTTTACGACTAGCGGCCGCCAATGAGCAGTTCTTC. This encodes CASSLRLAAANEQFF.

This clone was counted a few times. This CDR3 reads CSARHPRGDKNTEAFF. The CDR3 DNA is TGCAGTGCTAGACATCCAAGGGGGGATAAGAACACTGAAGCTTTCTTT. The chain uses TRBV20-1 and TRBJ1-1, with D perhaps matching TRBD1 (6 bases). The CDR3 is made up of 16 amino acids. The V end lost 2 bases, the J end lost 1 base, and 17 bases lay between the germline ends. The germline CDR1 and CDR2 sequences are DFQATT and SNEGSKA (reference sequence).

In the case of this clone: This may arise from a read error, as a much more abundant clone is one base away. The chain is built from TRBV2 and TRBJ2-7; D is undetermined. The CDR3 extends over 12 amino acids. The V gene's germline CDR1 is SNHLY and CDR2 FYNNEI. For the CDR3, the DNA is TGTGTCAGCAGTGCCAGTTCCTACGAGCAGTACTTC. Its translation is CVSSASSYEQYF.

This clone was recorded many times. V and J are TRBV18 and TRBJ2-5; tentative D call: TRBD1 (5 bases). This CDR3 comprises 14 residues. CDR1 is KGHSH, CDR2 LQKENI, per germline. The germline V and J ends were trimmed by 6 bases and 5 bases, with 16 bases remaining between them. CDR3 region: CASSETQGRETQYF. Here the CDR3 DNA reads TGTGCCAGCTCGGAAACGCAGGGCAGGGAGACCCAGTACTTC.

The chain couples TRBV7-6 to TRBJ2-3, with TRBD2 matching 7 bases. Germline CDR1 and CDR2: SGHVS and FNYEAQ. V trimming: 0 bases; J trimming: 5 bases; junction bases outside the gene matches: 11. The CDR3 covers 17 residues. The CDR3 loop reads CASSLASCGSLVDTQYF. DNA for the CDR3: TGTGCCAGCAGCTTAGCCTCTTGCGGGAGTCTCGTAGATACGCAGTATTTT.

This clone showed up many times. This rearrangement joins TRBV28 to TRBJ2-6, with D unresolved. Deletions cut 5 bases from V and 0 bases from J, with 11 bases between. The CDR3 runs to 16 residues. Germline V CDR1 and CDR2: MDHEN, SYDVKM. The CDR3 sequence: CASSPQRASGANVLTF. Written as DNA, the CDR3 is TGTGCCAGCAGTCCCCAAAGGGCCTCTGGGGCCAACGTCCTGACTTTC.

This clone was counted at least ten times. The chain joins TRBV18 to TRBJ1-6; 9 positions agree with TRBD1. Germline V CDR1 and CDR2: KGHSH, LQKENI. The CDR3 runs 15 residues. The trim removed 2 bases at V and 5 bases at J, leaving 1 base unmatched. CDR3 in amino acids: CASSPTGGNNSPLHF. CDR3 DNA: TGTGCCAGCTCACCAACAGGGGGCAATAATTCACCCCTCCACTTT. Full variable domain (missing parts from reference TRBV18 and TRBJ1-6): NAGVMQNPRHLVRRRGQEARLRCSPMKGHSHVYWYRQLPEEGLKFMVYLQKENIIDESGMPKERFSAEFPKEGPSILRIQQVVRGDSAAYFCASSPTGGNNSPLHFGNGTRLTVT.

CDR3: CATSRSVEEGAAGYEQYF. The CDR3 DNA follows: TGTGCCACCAGCAGGTCCGTTGAGGAGGGGGCCGCTGGGTACGAGCAGTACTTC. This rearrangement joins TRBV15 to TRBJ2-7; possibly TRBD1 for D (7 bases). The CDR3 covers 18 residues. Trimming stripped 3 bases from V and 4 bases from J, with 25 bases between. Germline lookup yields CDR1 LNHNV and CDR2 YYDKDF (reference sequence). The whole variable domain, remainder taken from reference TRBV15 and TRBJ2-7, is DAMVIQNPRYQVTQFGKPVTLSCSQTLNHNVMYWYQQKSSQAPKLLFHYYDKDFNNEADTPDNFQSRRPNTSFCFLDIRSPGLGDTAMYLCATSRSVEEGAAGYEQYFGPGTRLTVT.

This clone is deemed medium-sized. The genes are TRBV12-3 or TRBV12-4 and TRBJ2-1; possible D gene TRBD2, 7 bases. The CDR3 covers 15 residues. V shed 6 bases and J shed 9 bases, with 21 bases lying between them. In nucleotides, the CDR3 is TGTGCCAGCAGCATTTCGGGGGCGGGGGTTGGTGAGCAGTTCTTC. Protein sequence: CASSISGAGVGEQFF.

As to this clone: Mismatch with germline at one junction end may stem from a read error. The chain recombines TRBV29-1 with TRBJ2-7, with D perhaps TRBD2 (6 bases). Germline CDR1 SQVTM, CDR2 ANQGSEA. The CDR3 loop spans 13 amino acids. The CDR3 DNA reads as TGCAGCGTTGGGCGGGACCCTTCGTACGAGCTGTACTTC. Amino acid sequence: CSVGRDPSYELYF.

There are many counts of this clone. This chain connects TRBV2 to TRBJ2-2; D not certain. Trimming removed 3 bases at V and 5 bases at J, with 10 bases between. Germline V gene lookup returns CDR1 SNHLY and CDR2 FYNNEI. The CDR3 covers 14 residues. This CDR3 is CASSDQALTGELFF. The CDR3 nucleotides read TGTGCCAGCAGTGATCAAGCACTAACCGGGGAGCTGTTTTTT.

At least ten counts were recorded for this clone. The chain employs TRBV11-3 and TRBJ2-7; 7 nucleotides align to TRBD1. The CDR3 spans 16 residues. Germline CDR1 SGHNT, CDR2 YENEEA. J gave up 0 bases and V 4 bases, and 9 bases lay outside the gene matches. The CDR3 nucleotides read TGTGCCAGCAGCTCCACCGGACAGGCTGCCTCCTACGAGCAGTACTTC. It yields the protein CASSSTGQAASYEQYF.

V usage is TRBV6-1 and J usage is TRBJ2-7, with D possibly matching TRBD2 (6 bases). The CDR3 runs to 13 residues. CDR1 and CDR2 (germline): MNHNS, SASEGT. The V gene lost 4 bases and the J gene lost 6 bases, with 13 bases spanning the gap. The CDR3 nucleotides read TGTGCCAGCAGTGCCGCGGGGCGGGGCGAGCAGTACTTC. Amino acids: CASSAAGRGEQYF.

At least ten counts were recorded for this clone. V usage is TRBV19 and J usage is TRBJ1-1; D is unresolved. V lost 6 bases and J 3 bases, leaving 14 bases between the germline ends. The CDR3 has 14 residues. CDR1 and CDR2 (germline): LNHDA, SQIVND (reference sequence). For the CDR3, the DNA is TGTGCCAGTAGAATCGTTGGACGGGACACTGAAGCTTTCTTT. It translates to CASRIVGRDTEAFF.

Of note for this clone: The conserved phenylalanine or tryptophan is not found at the CDR3 terminus, so this likely reflects a read error. The chain has TRBV24-1 and TRBJ2-1; either TRBD1 or TRBD2 may supply D (6 bases each). The CDR3 length is 16 residues. The germline V gene encodes CDR1 KGHDR and CDR2 SFDVKD. The germline V and J ends were trimmed by 3 bases and 0 bases, with 11 bases remaining between them. The CDR3 sequence is CATSDRTAGSYNEQFV. The CDR3 coding sequence is TGTGCCACCAGTGATAGGACAGCGGGCTCCTACAATGAGCAGTTCGTC.

Remarks on this clone: The conserved phenylalanine or tryptophan is not found at the CDR3 terminus, so this likely reflects a read error. V usage is TRBV19 and J usage is TRBJ2-1; D gene uncertain. CDR1 is LNHDA and CDR2 is SQIVND in the germline V gene (reference sequence). This CDR3 is built from 15 residues. The ends were cut back, 3 bases at V and 1 base at J, with 10 bases in the middle. The CDR3 DNA sequence: TGTGCCAGTAGTATGTTCCAGCTATCCTACAATGAGCAGTTCTCC. Translation gives CASSMFQLSYNEQFS.

In its sample, this clone was seen many times. The V and J genes are TRBV12-3 or TRBV12-4 and TRBJ2-6; D is unresolved. V gave up 6 bases and J gave up 2 bases, with 17 bases separating them. The CDR3 is 17 amino acids. CDR3 residues: CASRSSASWAGANVLTF. DNA of the CDR3: TGTGCCAGCAGATCATCCGCGAGCTGGGCTGGGGCCAACGTCCTGACTTTC.

The sample holds a few counts of this clone. Given a much more abundant clone one base away, this may be a read error. The sample contains more than one DNA sequence encoding this CDR3. Here the CDR3 reads CASSGQGGTEAFF. The DNA for the CDR3 is TGTGCCAGCAGCGGTCAGGGTGGTACCGAAGCTTTCTTT. V and J are TRBV2 and TRBJ1-1, with D perhaps TRBD1 (5 bases). Germline CDR1 SNHLY, CDR2 FYNNEI. The V end was cut by 6 bases, the J end by 8 bases, with 16 bases between. There are 13 residues in the CDR3.

This clone has only a few counts. The sample holds other DNA sequences that translate to the same CDR3. The J gene is TRBJ2-1, the V gene TRBV4-2; D unresolved. This CDR3 has 15 residues. V dropped 7 bases and J dropped 0 bases, with 13 bases sitting between them. Germline V gene data show CDR1 as LGHNA and CDR2 as YNFKEQ. Here the CDR3 DNA reads TGTGCCAGCACCCAGGACGCAGGCTCCTACAATGAGCAGTTCTTC. Its translation: CASTQDAGSYNEQFF.

Many counts were recorded for this clone. The chain joins TRBV18 to TRBJ2-5; 7 bases are a match to TRBD2. The CDR3 sequence is 14 residues long. The germline V gene encodes CDR1 KGHSH and CDR2 LQKENI. V gave up 3 bases and J gave up 0 bases; unmatched junction bases: 1. The CDR3 sequence: CASSPGTNQETQYF. The CDR3 bases are TGTGCCAGCTCACCCGGGACTAACCAAGAGACCCAGTACTTC.

This clone was detected only a few times. This sequence joins TRBV6-4 and TRBJ2-3, with D uncertain. This CDR3 is 14 amino acids long. Trimming took 3 bases from V and 2 from J, leaving 9 bases between them. Germline values: CDR1 MRHNA, CDR2 SNTAGT. The CDR3 bases are TGTGCCAGCAGTGAAACGGGCCCCACAGATACGCAGTATTTT. Residues: CASSETGPTDTQYF.

This clone was found many times. This may be a read error: a much more frequent sequence differs by one nucleotide. Other nucleotide sequences in the sample specify the same CDR3. The genes are TRBV6-1 and TRBJ2-7; tentatively, D is TRBD1 or TRBD2 (5 bases each). From germline, CDR1 is MNHNS and CDR2 SASEGT. V dropped 7 bases and J dropped 2 bases, with 18 bases sitting between them. The CDR3 has 15 amino acids. DNA of the CDR3: TGTGCCAGCAAAACTTCGGGGCGGCAAGCCTACGAGCAGTACTTC. It is translated as CASKTSGRQAYEQYF.

In this sample, this clone turned up many times. This chain links TRBV20-1 with TRBJ2-7; D not certain. CDR1 DFQATT and CDR2 SNEGSKA come from the germline V gene (reference sequence). Trimming pared 5 bases from V and 4 bases from J, leaving 9 bases between. The CDR3 totals 11 residues. The CDR3 sequence is CSAPDGYEQYF. CDR3 sequence (DNA): TGCAGTGCTCCGGACGGTTACGAGCAGTACTTC.

The chain is built from TRBV5-4 and TRBJ2-2, with D unclear. The ends were cut back, 5 bases at V and 7 bases at J, with 12 bases in the middle. Germline V CDR1 and CDR2: SGHNT, YYREEE (reference sequence). This CDR3 spans 13 amino acids. The CDR3 coding sequence is TGTGCCAGCAGTGGGAAGAATAACGGGGAGCTGTTTTTT. This codes for CASSGKNNGELFF.

This clone appeared many times. The chain uses TRBV20-1 and TRBJ2-3; D possibly corresponds to TRBD1 (5 bases). Germline-derived CDR1 and CDR2 are DFQATT and SNEGSKA (reference sequence). CDR3 length: 14 amino acids. Trimming shortened V by 3 bases and J by 4 bases, and 14 bases separated the two germline ends. The CDR3 DNA reads as TGCAGTGCTAGTCCATTAGGGGCCGCAGATACGCAGTATTTT. Protein product: CSASPLGAADTQYF.